The entry below gives a single T cell receptor (beta chain) sequence along with its context. The antigen is undetermined. Germline CDR1 reads MNHNS; CDR2 reads SASEGT. This CDR3 spans 12 amino acids. Unmatched junction bases numbered 6, after V lost 10 bases and J lost 4 bases. The sample is drawn from a study of cytomegalovirus exposure and HLA in healthy donors. Profiling relied on immunoSEQ multiplex PCR, and the TCRdb table lists in-frame clones only, not all of them. The sample has 45,000 to 70,000 clones, roughly 90% seen once. Study-wide findings and caveats: For most TCR sequences rarity was the rule, although some public TCRs occurred in many donors. A few CMV-associated chains were confirmed in vitro to be specific for CMV antigens.

What was sequenced was PBMCs. The gene calls are TRBV6-1 and TRBJ2-7; TRBD2 matches 8 bases. The receptor was isolated from a man between 18 and 35 years old in good health and CMV-seronegative. The chain's CDR3 is CAIRRGGYEQYF. The CDR3 DNA follows: TGTGCCATCAGACGGGGGGGATACGAGCAGTACTTC.